These 27 T cell receptor beta chains came from one sample sequenced in a study of human T cells and chemical hapten exposure. TCRdb re-called the RACE reads through MiXCR, storing one row per CDR3 protein. The table has some 180,000 distinct CDR3 sequences, 20% to 25% seen once; the top ten hold about 6.7%. Noted time point: patch test 1, 2 weeks after DPC sensitization. Treatment: therapeutic diphenylcyclopropenone sensitization with weekly scalp DPC. Here the sequenced sample was whole blood, taken in connection with sensitization to the hapten diphenylcyclopropenone (DPC). These receptors all come from a woman aged 45-59 years with alopecia areata. Some clones in this sample may be carry-over from other donors' samples.

This clonotype has only a few counts. The CDR3 region is CASSSNSGSSYNEQFF. The CDR3 DNA follows: TGTGCCAGCAGCTCGAATAGCGGGAGCTCCTACAATGAGCAGTTCTTC. The chain has TRBV7-4 and TRBJ2-1; TRBD2 aligns across 9 bases. Germline V gene lookup returns CDR1 SGHVT and CDR2 SQSDAQ. The CDR3 loop spans 16 amino acids. The trim removed 4 bases at V and 0 bases at J, leaving 4 bases unmatched.

The gene calls are TRBV25-1 and TRBJ2-1, with TRBD1 matching over 9 bases. Germline V lookup: CDR1 MGHDK, CDR2 SYGVNS. Germline trimming cut 6 bases from V and 3 bases from J; bases unmatched to any gene: 3. CDR3 length: 14 residues. The CDR3 DNA reads TGTGCCAGCAGGACAGGGGGTGTCTACAATGAGCAGTTCTTC. Translating it yields CASRTGGVYNEQFF.

The chain employs TRBV15 and TRBJ2-1; D is unresolved. The CDR3 length is 17 residues. Germline V gene data show CDR1 as LNHNV and CDR2 as YYDKDF (reference sequence). V shed 0 bases and J shed 0 bases, with 12 bases lying between them. The CDR3 loop reads CATSRDGSDRSYNEQFF. Written as DNA, the CDR3 is TGTGCCACCAGCAGAGATGGGTCGGATCGCTCCTACAATGAGCAGTTCTTC. The full variable domain, rest sourced from reference TRBV15 and TRBJ2-1, is DAMVIQNPRYQVTQFGKPVTLSCSQTLNHNVMYWYQQKSSQAPKLLFHYYDKDFNNEADTPDNFQSRRPNTSFCFLDIRSPGLGDTAMYLCATSRDGSDRSYNEQFFGPGTRLTVL.

This clonotype came up a few times. The chain couples TRBV5-1 to TRBJ2-1; 9 bases are shared with TRBD2. CDR1 and CDR2 (germline): SGHRS, YFSETQ. The CDR3 loop spans 15 amino acids. V was clipped by 4 bases and J by 4 bases; unmatched bases: 6. CDR3: CASSPSSGAYNEQFF. The CDR3 nucleotides read TGCGCCAGCAGCCCCTCTAGCGGGGCTTACAATGAGCAGTTCTTC.

J is TRBJ2-5 and V is TRBV10-3, with D tentatively TRBD2 (6 bases). This CDR3 region has 13 residues. Trimming pared 7 bases from V and 5 bases from J, leaving 14 bases between. Germline CDR1 ENHRY, CDR2 SYGVKD. The CDR3 DNA reads TGTGCCATCAAAGAGGGCGGGACGGAGACCCAGTACTTC. Translation gives CAIKEGGTETQYF.

This clonotype was detected ten times or more. This sequence joins TRBV9 and TRBJ1-2; 9 positions agree with TRBD1. The CDR3 has 16 amino acids. Germline V gives CDR1 SGDLS, CDR2 YYNGEE. The ends lost 1 base at V and 6 bases at J; junction bases unmatched: 10. CDR3 residues: CASSVHPGTGKDGYTF. CDR3 nucleotide sequence: TGTGCCAGCAGCGTACATCCCGGGACAGGGAAGGATGGCTACACCTTC. Full variable domain (rest looked up from reference TRBV9 and TRBJ1-2): DSGVTQTPKHLITATGQRVTLRCSPRSGDLSVYWYQQSLDQGLQFLIQYYNGEERAKGNILERFSAQQFPDLHSELNLSSLELGDSALYFCASSVHPGTGKDGYTFGSGTRLTVV.

The CDR3 reads CAIGGRLETEAFF. In DNA, the CDR3 is TGTGCCATCGGGGGGCGGCTGGAGACTGAAGCTTTCTTT. The rearrangement links TRBV10-3 to TRBJ1-1, with D perhaps matching TRBD1 (6 bases). Trimming cost V 8 bases and J 5 bases, with 15 bases left between them. CDR3 length equals 13 residues. Per germline, CDR1 ENHRY and CDR2 SYGVKD.

This clonotype appeared a few times. The chain carries TRBV20-1 and TRBJ2-6; D gene ambiguous. Germline V CDR1 and CDR2: DFQATT, SNEGSKA (reference sequence). Trimming removed 5 bases from V and 1 base from J, with 6 bases in between. The CDR3 consists of 13 residues. DNA of the CDR3: TGCAGTGCTCGGCAGTCTGGGGCCAACGTCCTGACTTTC. It is translated as CSARQSGANVLTF.

This clonotype was seen more than once but under ten times. The chain recombines TRBV20-1 with TRBJ2-1, with 8 positions matching TRBD2. The CDR3 contains 15 residues. CDR1 is DFQATT and CDR2 is SNEGSKA in the germline V gene (reference sequence). Trimming took 0 bases from V and 12 from J; bases not matched to a gene: 13. In nucleotides, the CDR3 is TGCAGTGCTAGAGATCTATCGGGACTAGGATTAGGGCAGTTCTTC. It specifies CSARDLSGLGLGQFF.

This chain uses TRBV5-1 with TRBJ2-3; 10 bases line up with TRBD2. The CDR3 contains 15 residues. After removal of 4 bases from V and 0 bases from J, the junction contained 2 bases not matched to a gene. CDR1 is SGHRS, CDR2 YFSETQ, per germline. The CDR3 sequence: CASSQLAGSTDTQYF. The CDR3 DNA follows: TGCGCCAGCAGCCAACTAGCGGGGAGCACAGATACGCAGTATTTT.

This clonotype was observed a handful of times. The V call is TRBV11-2, the J call TRBJ2-7; D not resolved. Germline CDR1 SGHAT, CDR2 FQNNGV. The germline V and J ends were trimmed by 1 base and 3 bases, with 13 bases remaining between them. There are 15 residues in the CDR3. The CDR3 region is CASSLGYSPVYEQYF. The CDR3, as DNA: TGTGCCAGCAGCTTAGGTTACTCCCCGGTCTACGAGCAGTACTTC. Based on the CDR3 plus reference TRBV11-2 and TRBJ2-7, the full variable domain is EAGVAQSPRYKIIEKRQSVAFWCNPISGHATLYWYQQILGQGPKLLIQFQNNGVVDDSQLPKDRFSAERLKGVDSTLKIQPAKLEDSAVYLCASSLGYSPVYEQYFGPGTRLTVT.

This clonotype was counted between two and nine times. The rearrangement links TRBV7-6 to TRBJ1-1, with D possibly being TRBD1 (6 bases). This CDR3 spans 16 amino acids. CDR1 is SGHVS and CDR2 is FNYEAQ in the germline V gene. Trimming took off 5 bases at V and 0 bases at J, with 16 bases between the two ends. Written as DNA, the CDR3 is TGTGCCAGCAGCCCCCAACAGGGCTACTTGAACACTGAAGCTTTCTTT. It codes for CASSPQQGYLNTEAFF.

This clonotype was detected a few times. V and J are TRBV11-2 and TRBJ1-1, with TRBD1 as a possible D gene (5 bases). Trimming took 4 bases from V and 5 from J, leaving 11 bases between them. CDR3 length equals 13 residues. CDR1 is SGHAT, CDR2 FQNNGV, per germline. The CDR3 region is CASSSRRDTEAFF. CDR3 coding DNA: TGTGCCAGCAGCTCCCGCAGGGATACTGAAGCTTTCTTT.

The chain employs TRBV15 and TRBJ1-5; D not resolved. Germline V gene lookup returns CDR1 LNHNV and CDR2 YYDKDF (reference sequence). The CDR3 is made up of 14 amino acids. Between the trimmed V and J ends, which lost 1 base and 2 bases, there was a span of 6 bases. CDR3 coding DNA: TGTGCCACCAGCAGAGGCGTGGGCAATCAGCCCCAGCATTTT. Translating it yields CATSRGVGNQPQHF.

The chain carries TRBV20-1 and TRBJ2-7, with unresolved D. Looked up from germline, CDR1 is DFQATT and CDR2 is SNEGSKA (reference sequence). The CDR3 contains 15 residues. Trimming pared 1 base from V and 2 bases from J, leaving 15 bases between. CDR3 sequence: CSARAIMDDPYEQYF. CDR3 bases: TGCAGTGCTAGAGCGATTATGGACGACCCCTACGAGCAGTACTTC.

The rearrangement joins TRBV20-1 to TRBJ2-3, with D possibly TRBD2 on 6 matching bases. V was trimmed by 2 bases and J by 0 bases, leaving 15 bases between them. This CDR3 region has 16 residues. CDR1 is DFQATT and CDR2 is SNEGSKA in the germline V gene (reference sequence). The CDR3 is CSARILAGVSTDTQYF. The CDR3 coding sequence is TGCAGTGCTAGAATACTAGCAGGAGTTAGCACAGATACGCAGTATTTT.

This clonotype was seen a few times. The chain couples TRBV6-1 to TRBJ1-4, with D uncertain. V lost 3 bases and J 0 bases, leaving 11 bases between the germline ends. The CDR3 has 16 amino acids. In germline, CDR1 is MNHNS, CDR2 SASEGT. CDR3 nucleotides: TGTGCCAGCAGTGACCCTTCCACTCCAACTAATGAAAAACTGTTTTTT. Translated: CASSDPSTPTNEKLFF.

This clonotype has just a few counts. This chain links TRBV29-1 with TRBJ1-2; D unclear. This CDR3 contains 11 residues. The germline V gene has CDR1 SQVTM and CDR2 ANQGSEA. The V gene lost 4 bases and the J gene lost 8 bases, with 11 bases spanning the gap. CDR3 in DNA: TGCAGCGTTGGATCCACCGCGGGCTACACCTTC. Translation: CSVGSTAGYTF.

This clonotype was counted only a few times. The chain couples TRBV10-1 to TRBJ2-3; 9 bases map to TRBD2. V shed 0 bases and J 6 bases; nucleotides not matched to a gene: 10. Germline CDR1 WNHNN, CDR2 SYGVQD (reference sequence). The CDR3 is made up of 17 amino acids. CDR3 nucleotide sequence: TGCGCCAGCAGTGAGTCAATTGCGGGAGGGGAACGGGATACGCAGTATTTT. This translates into CASSESIAGGERDTQYF.

This clonotype was counted between two and nine times. This chain uses TRBV27 with TRBJ1-1; D possibly corresponds to TRBD1 (5 bases). The CDR3 is 13 amino acids. The germline V gene has CDR1 MNHEY and CDR2 SMNVEV (reference sequence). V was clipped by 7 bases and J by 1 base, with 10 bases between them. CDR3 loop: CASNHRPNTEAFF. For the CDR3, the DNA is TGTGCCAGCAATCACAGGCCGAACACTGAAGCTTTCTTT.

The V call is TRBV12-2, the J call TRBJ2-7; the table's TRBD2 call for D was not verified on the DNA. TRBV12-2 has pseudogene status. The CDR3 runs to 16 residues. The CDR3 DNA reads as TGTGCAAGTCGCTTAGCCCGACTAGCGGCCTTCTACGAGCAGTACTTC. This translates into CASRLARLAAFYEQYF.

This rearrangement joins TRBV11-2 to TRBJ2-5; D is uncertain. The V gene lost 10 bases and the J gene lost 5 bases, with 17 bases spanning the gap. CDR1 and CDR2 (germline): SGHAT, FQNNGV. The CDR3 spans 13 residues. The chain's CDR3 is CATREAVTETQYF. DNA for the CDR3: TGTGCCACCCGTGAGGCGGTGACGGAGACCCAGTACTTC.

The chain uses TRBV11-2 and TRBJ1-1; 8 bases line up with TRBD1. V shed 5 bases, J shed 7 bases, and the junction held 6 bases outside the gene matches. The CDR3 is made up of 13 amino acids. Germline values: CDR1 SGHAT, CDR2 FQNNGV. CDR3 in amino acids: CASSLIDRGEAFF. In DNA form, the CDR3 reads TGTGCCAGCAGCCTAATAGACAGGGGTGAAGCTTTCTTT. Looking up the rest from reference TRBV11-2 and TRBJ1-1 gives the full variable domain: EAGVAQSPRYKIIEKRQSVAFWCNPISGHATLYWYQQILGQGPKLLIQFQNNGVVDDSQLPKDRFSAERLKGVDSTLKIQPAKLEDSAVYLCASSLIDRGEAFFGQGTRLTVV.

This clonotype has more than one count but fewer than ten. This chain uses TRBV6-6 with TRBJ1-2, with 9 positions matching TRBD1. The CDR3 is 14 amino acids. Per germline, CDR1 MNHNY and CDR2 SVGAGI (reference sequence). Trimming removed 6 bases from V and 8 bases from J; junction bases left unmatched: 10. The CDR3: CASSTEQGARGYTF. The CDR3 coding sequence is TGTGCCAGCAGCACCGAACAGGGGGCGCGGGGCTACACCTTC.

This chain uses TRBV14 with TRBJ1-1; D gene unclear. V was cut by 4 bases and J by 0 bases, with 9 bases left in between. Germline CDR1 and CDR2: SGHDN and FVKESK. There are 14 residues in the CDR3. The CDR3 is CASSRLPLNTEAFF. DNA for the CDR3: TGTGCCAGCAGCCGATTACCATTGAACACTGAAGCTTTCTTT.

This clonotype has a count of ten or more. The genes are TRBV29-1 and TRBJ2-2; D possibly corresponds to TRBD2 (5 bases). The CDR3 loop spans 14 amino acids. The germline gives CDR1 SQVTM, CDR2 ANQGSEA. The V gene lost 4 bases and the J gene lost 7 bases, with 16 bases spanning the gap. The CDR3 DNA follows: TGCAGCGTTGGAGGGTTAGGATGGAACGGGGAGCTGTTTTTT. Its translation is CSVGGLGWNGELFF.

The rearrangement links TRBV12-3 or TRBV12-4 to TRBJ1-5, with 7 nucleotides matching TRBD1. J was trimmed by 3 bases and V by 2 bases; bases with no gene match: 1. The CDR3 runs to 14 residues. CDR3 protein: CASSLQGDNQPQHF. In nucleotides, the CDR3 is TGTGCCAGCAGTTTACAGGGGGACAATCAGCCCCAGCATTTT.